One TCR beta chain is described in this entry. MiXCR, run by TCRdb on the 5' RACE reads, gives a single entry per CDR3 protein. The sample shows fewer than 140,000 distinct CDR3 sequences, approximately 15% of them seen only once. This record belongs to a study of T-cell memory formation after mild COVID-19. Germline V gives CDR1 SNHLY, CDR2 FYNNEI. The CDR3 has 19 amino acids. The V gene end was trimmed by 5 bases and the J gene end by 6 bases; junction bases not matched to a gene: 22. This TCR was recovered from an adult woman who had mild COVID-19 (a few samples of this study predate the infection). Cell type and time point are not known. The chain links TRBV2 to TRBJ2-3; 8 positions match TRBD2. The sample taken for sequencing was PBMCs or a T cell subset sorted from them (not recorded which). CDR3 sequence (DNA): TGTGCCAGCAGTTCATTCATGTGGGGTAGCGGGGAAAAAGCCGATACGCAGTATTTT. Residues: CASSSFMWGSGEKADTQYF.